This T cell receptor beta chain appears in the sequencing data of a study of blood T cell repertoires in COVID-19. Study information: PBMCs, B-cell-depleted T cells, or T cells were the source of the cDNA or gDNA that made up the material.

Original processing notes: Amplification from reference gene primers served as the basis for estimated nucleated cell counts. Some clones are missing from TCRdb's copy, which holds only in-frame ones; the method was immunoSEQ multiplex PCR. Clonal size and the V and J genes are those of that table, whereas D and trimming came from the DNA. This table has around 99,000 clones, just under 90% appearing once. This CDR3 spans 17 amino acids. Germline V gene lookup returns CDR1 SGHNT and CDR2 YYREEE (reference sequence). Trimming at V came to 6 bases and at J to 2 bases, leaving 12 bases not matched to a gene.

The sequenced material came from peripheral blood. The V gene is TRBV5-4, the J gene TRBJ2-3; 10 nucleotides agree with TRBD2. The clonotype was recovered from a human donor in a cohort sampled during active COVID-19. This CDR3 reads CASKLAGRWASTDTQYF. The CDR3 region has the DNA TGTGCCAGCAAACTAGCGGGGCGGTGGGCCTCCACAGATACGCAGTATTTT.